This T cell receptor beta chain was sequenced for a study of CD8 T cells in Susac syndrome. The authors reverse transcribed roughly 0.5 to 1 ug RNA with random hexamers. The amplification used immunoSEQ multiplex PCR on TCR beta CDR3; it spanned 54 Vbeta and 13 Jbeta. TCRdb reprocessed the immunoSEQ multiplex PCR reads with MiXCR, giving one entry per CDR3 protein. The data contain roughly 200,000 distinct CDR3 sequences, around 95% of them singletons. V lost 4 bases to trimming and J lost 8 bases, with 11 bases between them. This CDR3 contains 12 residues. The germline V gene has CDR1 SGHDN and CDR2 FVKESK. Sequencing of TCR beta was carried out in blood CD8+ and CD4+ T cells. It was healthy donors who served as the controls, matched for age and sex. TEMRA cells were FACS-enriched, with CD8+ and CD4+ T cells isolated negatively.

This sequence was found in a human donor in good health. This rearrangement joins TRBV14 to TRBJ1-1; maybe TRBD1 (6 bases). Sequencing was carried out using CD4+ T cells from PBMCs. As DNA, the CDR3 is TGTGCCAGCAGCCTCAGGGGAGGGGAAGCTTTCTTT. This sequence encodes CASSLRGGEAFF.